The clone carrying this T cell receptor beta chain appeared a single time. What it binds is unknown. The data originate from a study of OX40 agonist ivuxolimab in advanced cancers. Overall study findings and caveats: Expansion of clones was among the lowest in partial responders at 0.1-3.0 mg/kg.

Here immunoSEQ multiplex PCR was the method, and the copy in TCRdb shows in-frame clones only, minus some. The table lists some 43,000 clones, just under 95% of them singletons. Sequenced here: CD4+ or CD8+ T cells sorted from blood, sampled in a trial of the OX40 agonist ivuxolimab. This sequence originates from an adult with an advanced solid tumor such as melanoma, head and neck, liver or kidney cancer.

The CDR3 reads CASSEAVFARGQGDYGYTF. CDR3 bases: TGTGCCAGCAGTGAAGCGGTTTTCGCGCGGGGACAGGGTGACTATGGCTACACCTTC. V and J are TRBV6-1 and TRBJ1-2; 9 nucleotides align to TRBD1. Trimming took 0 bases from V and 3 from J; bases not matched to a gene: 14. The CDR3 sequence is 19 residues long. CDR1 is MNHNS and CDR2 is SASEGT in the germline V gene.